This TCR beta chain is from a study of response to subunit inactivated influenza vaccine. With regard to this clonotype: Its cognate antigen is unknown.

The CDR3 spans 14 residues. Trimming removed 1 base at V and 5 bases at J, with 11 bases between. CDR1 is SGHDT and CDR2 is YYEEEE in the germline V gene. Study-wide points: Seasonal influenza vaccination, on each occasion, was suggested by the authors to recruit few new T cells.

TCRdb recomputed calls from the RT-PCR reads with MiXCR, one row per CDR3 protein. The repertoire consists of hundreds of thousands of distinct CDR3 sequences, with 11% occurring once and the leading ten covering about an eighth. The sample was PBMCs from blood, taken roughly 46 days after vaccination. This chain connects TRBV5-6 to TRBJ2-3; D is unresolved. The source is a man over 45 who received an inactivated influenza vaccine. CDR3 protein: CASSLLRERDTQYF. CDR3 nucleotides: TGTGCCAGCAGCTTGTTAAGAGAGAGAGATACGCAGTATTTT.